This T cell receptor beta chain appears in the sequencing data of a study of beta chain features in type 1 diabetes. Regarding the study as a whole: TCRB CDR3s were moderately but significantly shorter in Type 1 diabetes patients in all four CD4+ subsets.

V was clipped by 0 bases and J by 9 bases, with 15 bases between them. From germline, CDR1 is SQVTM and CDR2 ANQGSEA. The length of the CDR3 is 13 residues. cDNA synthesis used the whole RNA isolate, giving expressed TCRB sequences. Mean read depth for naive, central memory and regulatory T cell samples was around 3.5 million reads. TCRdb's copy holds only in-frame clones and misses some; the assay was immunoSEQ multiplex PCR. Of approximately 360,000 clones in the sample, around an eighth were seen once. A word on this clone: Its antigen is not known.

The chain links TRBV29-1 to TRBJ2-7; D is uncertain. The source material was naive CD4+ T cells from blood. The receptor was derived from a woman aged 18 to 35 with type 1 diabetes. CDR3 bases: TGCAGCGTTGAAGAGGCAGTGGTTTCGGGGCAGTACTTC. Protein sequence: CSVEEAVVSGQYF.